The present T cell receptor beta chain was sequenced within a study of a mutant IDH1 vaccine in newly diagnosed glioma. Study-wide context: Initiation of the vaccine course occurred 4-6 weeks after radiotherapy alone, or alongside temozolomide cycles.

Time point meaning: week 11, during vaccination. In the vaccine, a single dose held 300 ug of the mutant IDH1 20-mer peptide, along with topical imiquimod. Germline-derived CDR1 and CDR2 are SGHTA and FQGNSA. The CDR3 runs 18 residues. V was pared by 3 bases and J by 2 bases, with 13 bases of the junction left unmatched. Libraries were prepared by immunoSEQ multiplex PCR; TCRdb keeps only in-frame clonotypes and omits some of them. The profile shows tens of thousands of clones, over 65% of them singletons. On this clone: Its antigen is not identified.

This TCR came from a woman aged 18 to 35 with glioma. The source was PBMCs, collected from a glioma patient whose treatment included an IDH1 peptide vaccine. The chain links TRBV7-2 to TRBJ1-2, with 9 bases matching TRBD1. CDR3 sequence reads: CASSFPRDREFPNYGYTF. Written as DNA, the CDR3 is TGTGCCAGCAGCTTCCCCCGGGACAGGGAGTTCCCCAACTATGGCTACACCTTC.